Presented here are 31 T cell receptor beta chains from one specimen sequenced in a study of T cell changes during pregnancy in multiple sclerosis (dated 2019 in TCRdb). Libraries were prepared through the immunoSEQ multiplex PCR assay. The source is immuneACCESS, and TCRdb retained only in-frame sequences with V and J called. Part of the clones is not carried over; for the studies checked, unresolved V genes explain less than half of this, and the remainder is unexplained. The sample table lists 55,000 to 70,000 clones, 90% to 95% of them with a count of one. The ten largest account for more than 1.5% of the sample. The material sequenced was peripheral blood, taken after pregnancy. The receptors were sampled from a female donor with multiple sclerosis, enrolled in a pregnancy study.

V is TRBV28 and J is TRBJ1-1; perhaps TRBD1 as D (6 bases). CDR3 length equals 14 residues. The germline V and J ends were trimmed by 7 bases and 5 bases, with 17 bases remaining between them. Germline CDR1 MDHEN, CDR2 SYDVKM. CDR3 sequence (DNA): TGTGCCAGCATCCCACAGGGTAGGCTAACTGAAGCTTTCTTT. The encoded protein is CASIPQGRLTEAFF.

This clone appeared once. The chain uses TRBV7-2 and TRBJ2-2, with 9 positions matching TRBD1. This CDR3 has 15 amino acids. In germline, CDR1 is SGHTA, CDR2 FQGNSA. After removal of 3 bases from V and 5 bases from J, the junction contained 4 bases not matched to a gene. The chain's CDR3 is CASSFGTGLTGELFF. CDR3 nucleotide sequence: TGTGCCAGCAGCTTCGGGACAGGGTTAACCGGGGAGCTGTTTTTT.

The V gene is TRBV7-8, the J gene TRBJ2-2; 10 positions agree with TRBD1. From germline, CDR1 is SGHVS and CDR2 FQNEAQ. This CDR3 has 16 residues. V shed 5 bases and J 0 bases; nucleotides not matched to a gene: 3. DNA of the CDR3: TGTGCCAGCAGCCCCGGGACAGGGGCGAACACCGGGGAGCTGTTTTTT. Its translation is CASSPGTGANTGELFF.

This clone was seen a few times. The rearrangement uses TRBV29-1 and TRBJ2-3; a possible D gene is TRBD1 (6 bases). The CDR3 runs 14 residues. V shed 5 bases and J shed 2 bases, with 14 bases lying between them. Germline-derived CDR1 and CDR2 are SQVTM and ANQGSEA. CDR3 in amino acids: CSVSGQLLTDTQYF. The CDR3 region has the DNA TGCAGCGTTTCTGGACAGCTTCTCACAGATACGCAGTATTTT.

This sequence joins TRBV7-2 and TRBJ1-2; unclear D gene. The CDR3 has 17 residues. The V and J ends lost 1 base and 8 bases respectively, with 23 bases between them. The V gene's germline CDR1 is SGHTA and CDR2 FQGNSA. In nucleotides, the CDR3 is TGTGCCAGCAGCTTAGGGCCCGGGGTGAGAATCGCGAACGGCTACACCTTC. Amino acid sequence: CASSLGPGVRIANGYTF.

The chain has TRBV28 and TRBJ2-7, with D perhaps TRBD1 (5 bases). Germline V gene sequence: CDR1 MDHEN, CDR2 SYDVKM. V was pared by 5 bases and J by 1 base, with 9 bases between. The length of the CDR3 is 13 residues. CDR3 residues: CASSPGISYEQYF. The CDR3 coding sequence is TGTGCCAGCAGTCCAGGGATTTCCTACGAGCAGTACTTC.

This clone occurred a few times. This chain links TRBV6-5 with TRBJ1-1; D not certain. The ends were cut back, 5 bases at V and 4 bases at J, with 14 bases in the middle. The CDR3 runs to 14 residues. Germline CDR1 is MNHEY and CDR2 is SVGAGI. CDR3 sequence reads: CASSPLVGGTEAFF. The DNA for the CDR3 is TGTGCCAGCAGTCCCCTGGTAGGAGGCACTGAAGCTTTCTTT.

The chain couples TRBV25-1 to TRBJ1-2; D might be TRBD1 (5 bases). This CDR3 has 13 amino acids. CDR1 is MGHDK and CDR2 is SYGVNS in the germline V gene. V was pared by 1 base and J by 4 bases, with 7 bases between. In DNA, the CDR3 is TGTGCCAGCAGTGAATCAGGGATCTATGGCTACACCTTC. It codes for CASSESGIYGYTF.

The chain recombines TRBV2 with TRBJ1-2, with TRBD1 identical over 8 bases. This CDR3 contains 15 residues. Germline CDR1 SNHLY, CDR2 FYNNEI. The trim removed 2 bases at V and 3 bases at J, leaving 5 bases unmatched. CDR3 nucleotides: TGTGCCAGCAGTGAATGGCAGGGGGCTGACTATGGCTACACCTTC. Its translation is CASSEWQGADYGYTF.

The chain carries TRBV7-8 and TRBJ1-5; tentatively, D is TRBD1 (6 bases). The CDR3 length is 18 residues. Trimming took 5 bases from V and 0 from J, leaving 20 bases between them. CDR1 is SGHVS and CDR2 is FQNEAQ in the germline V gene. For the CDR3, the DNA is TGTGCCAGCAGCCCCGACCCCGGGGGGGGGCTTAGCAATCAGCCCCAGCATTTT. Translating gives CASSPDPGGGLSNQPQHF.

V gene TRBV5-1 combines with J gene TRBJ1-5; possibly TRBD1 for D (5 bases). V was pared by 1 base and J by 5 bases, with 10 bases between. Looked up from germline, CDR1 is SGHRS and CDR2 is YFSETQ. CDR3 length: 14 residues. Here the CDR3 DNA reads TGCGCCAGCAGCTTGAAAGCGGGGGATCAGCCCCAGCATTTT. This sequence encodes CASSLKAGDQPQHF. Based on the CDR3 plus reference TRBV5-1 and TRBJ1-5, the full variable domain is KAGVTQTPRYLIKTRGQQVTLSCSPISGHRSVSWYQQTPGQGLQFLFEYFSETQRNKGNFPGRFSGRQFSNSRSEMNVSTLELGDSALYLCASSLKAGDQPQHFGDGTRLSIL.

The rearrangement links TRBV5-6 to TRBJ2-1; D gene unclear. V lost 7 bases to trimming and J lost 10 bases, with 12 bases between them. Germline loops: CDR1 SGHDT, CDR2 YYEEEE. The CDR3 spans 11 residues. CDR3 coding DNA: TGTGCCAGCGGAACTATACGGGAGCAGTTCTTC. It specifies CASGTIREQFF.

The V and J genes are TRBV27 and TRBJ1-1; D remains ambiguous. Looked up from germline, CDR1 is MNHEY and CDR2 is SMNVEV (reference sequence). V lost 3 bases and J lost 2, with 7 bases in between. The CDR3 is 13 amino acids. The CDR3 DNA reads TGTGCCAGCAGTTTTGGCATCAACACTGAAGCTTTCTTT. Protein sequence: CASSFGINTEAFF.

The CDR3: CASSPRRRAAEIQETQYF. The CDR3 DNA sequence: TGTGCCAGCAGCCCCAGGAGGAGGGCCGCCGAGATCCAAGAGACCCAGTACTTC. The gene calls are TRBV9 and TRBJ2-5; D might be TRBD2 (6 bases). This CDR3 contains 18 residues. The germline gives CDR1 SGDLS, CDR2 YYNGEE. With 4 bases removed from V and 1 base from J, the gap between germline ends came to 23 bases. Full variable domain (remainder filled in from reference TRBV9 and TRBJ2-5): DSGVTQTPKHLITATGQRVTLRCSPRSGDLSVYWYQQSLDQGLQFLIQYYNGEERAKGNILERFSAQQFPDLHSELNLSSLELGDSALYFCASSPRRRAAEIQETQYFGPGTRLLVL.

V usage is TRBV7-6 and J usage is TRBJ1-1; D not resolved. The V and J ends lost 5 bases and 0 bases respectively, with 13 bases between them. The germline V gene has CDR1 SGHVS and CDR2 FNYEAQ. The CDR3 sequence is 15 residues long. CDR3 sequence reads: CASSPPGGVNTEAFF. As DNA, the CDR3 is TGTGCCAGCAGCCCCCCCGGCGGGGTGAACACTGAAGCTTTCTTT.

For the CDR3, the DNA is TGCGCCAGCAGCCATCAGGGTGGCTACGAGCAGTACTTC. As protein: CASSHQGGYEQYF. This chain links TRBV4-1 with TRBJ2-7; a weak D match, TRBD1 (5 bases). Looked up from germline, CDR1 is MGHRA and CDR2 is YSYEKL. V lost 3 bases and J 3 bases, leaving 9 bases between the germline ends. The CDR3 spans 13 residues.

This clone was picked up a small number of times. V gene TRBV5-1 combines with J gene TRBJ2-1; 7 bases agree with TRBD2. The CDR3 is made up of 15 amino acids. J lost 6 bases, V lost 0 bases, and 6 bases had no gene match. Germline V CDR1 and CDR2: SGHRS, YFSETQ. The CDR3 DNA sequence: TGCGCCAGCAGCTTGGTGGCGGGAGAGGGCAATGAGCAGTTCTTC. Amino acids: CASSLVAGEGNEQFF.

The chain couples TRBV9 to TRBJ1-1; D is unresolved. Per the germline V gene, CDR1 is SGDLS and CDR2 is YYNGEE. Trimming stripped 2 bases from V and 1 base from J, with 6 bases between. This CDR3 spans 13 amino acids. CDR3 region: CASSVSQNTEAFF. CDR3 coding DNA: TGTGCCAGCAGCGTTTCCCAGAACACTGAAGCTTTCTTT.

The chain combines TRBV5-6 with TRBJ2-3, with D unclear. The V end was cut by 4 bases, the J end by 2 bases, with 2 bases between. This CDR3 spans 11 amino acids. Germline V gene sequence: CDR1 SGHDT, CDR2 YYEEEE. The CDR3 loop is CASSLTDTQYF. CDR3 in DNA: TGTGCCAGCAGCCTCACAGATACGCAGTATTTT.

The V and J genes are TRBV25-1 and TRBJ2-7; 9 bases align to TRBD1. V shed 4 bases, J shed 3 bases, and the junction held 13 bases outside the gene matches. The length of the CDR3 is 17 residues. Germline V gene data show CDR1 as MGHDK and CDR2 as SYGVNS. The CDR3 is CASSVKPTGGEFYEQYF. The CDR3 DNA follows: TGTGCCAGCAGTGTGAAGCCAACAGGGGGCGAATTCTACGAGCAGTACTTC.

The V gene is TRBV12-2, the J gene TRBJ2-7; the table's TRBD2 call for D was not verified on the DNA. TRBV12-2 corresponds to a pseudogene. The CDR3 sequence is 15 residues long. Written as DNA, the CDR3 is TGTGCAAGTCGCTTAGGACTAGCGGGCGTCTACGAGCAGTACTTC. Its translation is CASRLGLAGVYEQYF.

The chain joins TRBV6-4 to TRBJ2-3, with TRBD2 identical over 8 bases. Germline V gives CDR1 MRHNA, CDR2 SNTAGT. CDR3 size: 15 residues. The trim removed 4 bases at V and 4 bases at J, leaving 7 bases unmatched. CDR3 residues: CASSATGLGADTQYF. DNA for the CDR3: TGTGCCAGCAGTGCCACGGGACTAGGGGCAGATACGCAGTATTTT.

The chain links TRBV9 to TRBJ1-3, with a possible D match to TRBD1 (6 bases). The CDR3 has 14 amino acids. V dropped 4 bases and J dropped 4 bases, with 12 bases sitting between them. Germline V gene sequence: CDR1 SGDLS, CDR2 YYNGEE. The CDR3 spells CASSPTGSGNTIYF. CDR3 in DNA: TGTGCCAGCAGCCCAACAGGGAGCGGAAACACCATATATTTT. Supplemented by reference TRBV9 and TRBJ1-3, the full variable domain reads DSGVTQTPKHLITATGQRVTLRCSPRSGDLSVYWYQQSLDQGLQFLIQYYNGEERAKGNILERFSAQQFPDLHSELNLSSLELGDSALYFCASSPTGSGNTIYFGEGSWLTVV.

The chain links TRBV28 to TRBJ1-2; D is unresolved. The germline V and J ends were trimmed by 9 bases and 8 bases, with 16 bases remaining between them. Per the germline V gene, CDR1 is MDHEN and CDR2 is SYDVKM. The CDR3 loop spans 12 amino acids. The CDR3 DNA sequence: TGTGCCAGTAAAACGCTGGCGGGGGGCTACACCTTC. This sequence encodes CASKTLAGGYTF.

This clone was seen more than once but under ten times. CDR3 DNA sequence: TGTGCCAGCAGTGCAACTGCGGGGGAGGCCTTCACCGGGGAGCTGTTTTTT. It yields the protein CASSATAGEAFTGELFF. This chain connects TRBV6-1 to TRBJ2-2; 7 bases line up with TRBD2. Germline V gives CDR1 MNHNS, CDR2 SASEGT. This CDR3 region has 17 residues. V shed 4 bases and J 4 bases; nucleotides not matched to a gene: 12.

This rearrangement joins TRBV4-3 to TRBJ1-4; TRBD1 aligns across 7 bases. Per the germline V gene, CDR1 is LGHNA and CDR2 is YSLEER. The trim removed 0 bases at V and 11 bases at J, leaving 9 bases unmatched. The CDR3 totals 15 residues. CDR3 in DNA: TGCGCCAGCAGCCAAGATCGGGCAGGGGGTGGGAAACTGTTTTTT. Translated: CASSQDRAGGGKLFF.

The J gene is TRBJ2-5, the V gene TRBV7-8; the D is unclear. The CDR3 has 14 amino acids. The V end was cut by 3 bases, the J end by 3 bases, with 11 bases between. Germline V gene sequence: CDR1 SGHVS, CDR2 FQNEAQ. In DNA form, the CDR3 reads TGTGCCAGCAGCTTCTGGCGGAATAAAGAGACCCAGTACTTC. Amino acid sequence: CASSFWRNKETQYF.

This clone was found a few times. This chain uses TRBV6-1 with TRBJ2-3; D is perhaps TRBD2 (6 bases). The CDR3 loop spans 15 amino acids. V was shortened by 4 bases and J by 3 bases, with 14 bases between the two germline ends. Germline-derived CDR1 and CDR2 are MNHNS and SASEGT. In DNA form, the CDR3 reads TGTGCCAGCAGTGCGGGAGAAGGTCAGACAGATACGCAGTATTTT. This gives the protein CASSAGEGQTDTQYF.

CDR3 coding DNA: TGTGCCAGCCGGGAACCTAGTTGGAACACTGAAGCTTTCTTT. Its protein is CASREPSWNTEAFF. The chain combines TRBV7-2 with TRBJ1-1; no firm D call. The CDR3 has 14 amino acids. The V end was cut by 8 bases, the J end by 1 base, with 14 bases between. From germline, CDR1 is SGHTA and CDR2 FQGNSA. Looking up the rest from reference TRBV7-2 and TRBJ1-1 gives the full variable domain: GAGVSQSPSNKVTEKGKDVELRCDPISGHTALYWYRQSLGQGLEFLIYFQGNSAPDKSGLPSDRFSAERTGGSVSTLTIQRTQQEDSAVYLCASREPSWNTEAFFGQGTRLTVV.

The gene calls are TRBV29-1 and TRBJ2-7; a possible D gene is TRBD1 (5 bases). This CDR3 has 11 amino acids. Trimming stripped 7 bases from V and 4 bases from J, with 11 bases between. Germline V gene sequence: CDR1 SQVTM, CDR2 ANQGSEA. The CDR3 sequence is CSGGQGYEQYF. CDR3 DNA sequence: TGCAGCGGGGGCCAAGGGTACGAGCAGTACTTC.

The rearrangement joins TRBV4-3 to TRBJ2-6; 12 nucleotides align to TRBD1. The V and J ends lost 5 bases and 2 bases, in that order; junction bases with no gene match: 13. There are 20 residues in the CDR3. CDR1 and CDR2 (germline): LGHNA, YSLEER. The CDR3 DNA reads TGCGCCAGCAGCGCGAATCTTCCGGGACAGGGGGCGGCTGGGGCCAACGTCCTGACTTTC. Translating it yields CASSANLPGQGAAGANVLTF.